A selection of T cell receptor beta chains follows, all from one sample in a study of read filtering for tumor transcriptome and immune sequencing. TCRdb processed the reads anew with MiXCR; each CDR3 protein has one entry. The sample has tens of thousands of distinct CDR3 sequences; around 18% are singletons. Sequenced input: a population of CD138-negative cells sorted from bone marrow. The receptors derive from a donor at least 40 years old with multiple myeloma. Both conserved end residues are part of each CDR3. The D gene is left open where the match is weak. Where a row states a size, it is once, few, many or the class of an expanded clone; other rows omit it.

few	TRBD1	TRBV19	14	TRBJ1-5	TGTGCCAGTAGCCCCACAGGGGGCCATCAGCCCCAGCATTTT	CASSPTGGHQPQHF
-	TRBD1	TRBV6-5	16	TRBJ1-1	TGTGCCAGCAGTGTAAGGAGGGGGCGACGGAACACTGAAGCTTTCTTT	CASSVRRGRRNTEAFF
few	TRBD1	TRBV3-1	14	TRBJ1-1	TGTGCCAGCAGCCAAGGAACAACAGGGGTTCAAGCTTTCTTT	CASSQGTTGVQAFF
-	-	TRBV5-1	15	TRBJ1-1	TGCGCCATCAGCTTGGAGGGGCGGATGAACACTGGAGCTTTCTTT	CAISLEGRMNTGAFF
-	-	TRBV3-1	13	TRBJ1-6	TGTGCCAGCAGCCAAGGAGTGAACTCACCCCTCCACTTT	CASSQGVNSPLHF
-	TRBD2	TRBV7-9	16	TRBJ2-1	TGTGCCAGCAGCTTCTCAGCGGGGGGCCTTACCCATGAGCAGTTCTTC	CASSFSAGGLTHEQFF
many	TRBD1	TRBV27	15	TRBJ2-7	TGTGCCAGCAGCCCCCCGGGACAGGGGAAAAGCGAGCAGTACTTC	CASSPPGQGKSEQYF
many	-	TRBV20-1	13	TRBJ2-5	TGCAGTGCTAGAGGGACTAACCAAGAGACCCAGTACTTC	CSARGTNQETQYF
few	-	TRBV14	15	TRBJ2-1	TGTGCCAGCAGCCCATTGCGGCCTCCCTACAATGAGCAGTTCTTC	CASSPLRPPYNEQFF
-	-	TRBV9	12	TRBJ2-6	TGTGCCAGCAGCCTGGGGGCCAACGTCCTGACTTTC	CASSLGANVLTF
-	-	TRBV19	13	TRBJ1-2	TGTGCCACTAGGACCGCCTCTAACTATGGCTACACCTTC	CATRTASNYGYTF
-	-	TRBV10-3	12	TRBJ2-1	TGTGCCATCAGTGAGAAAAGAAATGAGCAGTTCTTC	CAISEKRNEQFF
few	-	TRBV12-3/TRBV12-4	13	TRBJ1-1	TGTGCCAGCAGTTTATCCGTGAACACTAAAGCTTTCTTT	CASSLSVNTKAFF
-	-	TRBV29-1	13	TRBJ1-2	TGCAGCGCTGGGCTTGGTACTAACTATGGCTACACCTTC	CSAGLGTNYGYTF
-	-	TRBV11-2	14	TRBJ2-7	TGTGCCAGCAGCTTAGTTACGGGAACCTACGAGCAGTACTTC	CASSLVTGTYEQYF
-	-	TRBV11-2	14	TRBJ2-3	TGTGCCAGCAGCTTATTTAGAGGCACAGATACGCAGTATTTT	CASSLFRGTDTQYF
many	-	TRBV5-1	13	TRBJ2-3	TGCGCCAGCAGCGAACCGGGCACAGATACGCAGTATTTT	CASSEPGTDTQYF
-	TRBD2	TRBV20-1	17	TRBJ2-1	TGCAGTGCTAGGCGTCTAGCGGGAGGGCCGGCTTTCGATGAGCAGTTCTTC	CSARRLAGGPAFDEQFF
many	-	TRBV30	15	TRBJ2-3	TGTGCCTGGAGTGTCACAGGGATTAGCACAGATACGCAGTATTTT	CAWSVTGISTDTQYF
many	TRBD2	TRBV2	16	TRBJ2-2	TGTGCCAGCAGTGAAGGTCGGGGGGCGAACACCGGGGAGCTGTTTTTT	CASSEGRGANTGELFF
-	-	TRBV27	16	TRBJ1-5	TGTGCCAGCAGTTTATCGGGGGGCTGGGGCAATCAGCCCCAGCATTTT	CASSLSGGWGNQPQHF
many	TRBD2	TRBV25-1	14	TRBJ2-7	TGTGCCAGCAGTGGCGGGGGAAAGTGGCACGAGCAGTACTTC	CASSGGGKWHEQYF
many	TRBD1	TRBV28	15	TRBJ1-1	TGTGCCAGCAGTTTAAGGGGGACAGGGTGGTATGAAGCTTTCTTT	CASSLRGTGWYEAFF
few	-	TRBV19	10	TRBJ2-1	TGTGCCACCCCGGGCAATGAGCAGTTCTTC	CATPGNEQFF
-	-	TRBV3-1	16	TRBJ2-2	TGTGCCAGCAGCCAAGAATCGGCAAGAGGGACCGGGGAGCTGTTTTTT	CASSQESARGTGELFF
many	-	TRBV20-1	12	TRBJ2-1	TGCAGTGGACTCAACCCCTACAATGAGCAGTTCTTC	CSGLNPYNEQFF
many	-	TRBV6-6	15	TRBJ2-5	TGTGCCAGCAGCAATCCGGGACGGCCGAAGAGGACCCAGTACTTC	CASSNPGRPKRTQYF
many	-	TRBV12-5	16	TRBJ2-1	TGTGCTAGTGGTTTGATCATCGGGAGCCCCCTCAATGAGCAGTTCTTC	CASGLIIGSPLNEQFF
many	-	TRBV6-2/TRBV6-3	15	TRBJ2-1	TGTGCCAGCAGTTCGCCTCCACCCCTCCACAATGAGCAGTTCTTC	CASSSPPPLHNEQFF
many	TRBD2	TRBV7-9	14	TRBJ2-3	TGTGCCAGCAGAAGACTAGCGAGCACAGATACGCAGTATTTT	CASRRLASTDTQYF
many	-	TRBV7-3	14	TRBJ2-3	TGTGCCAGCAGCTTAATGGGGGCCACAGATACGCAGTATTTT	CASSLMGATDTQYF
few	TRBD1	TRBV11-2	14	TRBJ2-5	TGTGCCAGCAGCTTGGGGACAGTCCAAGAGACCCAGTACTTC	CASSLGTVQETQYF
many	-	TRBV27	13	TRBJ2-5	TGTGCCAGCAGTTTACGTCGCCAAGAGACCCAGTACTTC	CASSLRRQETQYF
few	-	TRBV7-9	15	TRBJ2-5	TGTGCCAGCAGCTTAAGTAGGAGCCGACGGGAGACCCAGTACTTC	CASSLSRSRRETQYF
many	TRBD2	TRBV12-3/TRBV12-4	17	TRBJ2-1	TGTGCCAGCACCCCCCTCGGACTAGCGGGAACAAGTGGTGAGCAGTTCTTC	CASTPLGLAGTSGEQFF
many	-	TRBV14	14	TRBJ2-1	TGTGCCAGCAGCCAAGAGACAACTTTCGGAGAGCAGTTCTTC	CASSQETTFGEQFF
many	-	TRBV11-2	16	TRBJ2-1	TGTGCCAGCAGCTTAGACTTCCTAGCGAACACCTATGAGCAGTTCTTC	CASSLDFLANTYEQFF
many	TRBD2	TRBV19	15	TRBJ2-1	TGTGCCAGTGGACTAGCGGGAGTCTCCTACAATGAGCAGTTCTTC	CASGLAGVSYNEQFF
many	-	TRBV5-6	14	TRBJ1-2	TGTGCCAGCAGCCCGCTAGCACAGCCTTATGGCTACACCTTC	CASSPLAQPYGYTF
many	-	TRBV19	14	TRBJ2-2	TGTGCCAGTAGTCTCAGGCTGGGGGCCGGGGAGCTGTTTTTT	CASSLRLGAGELFF